The source of this T cell receptor beta chain is a study of blood T cell repertoires in COVID-19. Study background: Researchers got acute and convalescent COVID-19 samples from the United States, Italy and Spain.

The participants were between roughly 18 and 100 years old and came from 20 to 30 US areas. The CDR3 loop spans 13 amino acids. CDR1 MNHEY and CDR2 SVGEGT come from the germline V gene. V dropped 0 bases and J dropped 5 bases, with 8 bases sitting between them. Only in-frame clones appear in the TCRdb table, and some are missing; sequencing was by immunoSEQ multiplex PCR. The sample yields 140,000 to 150,000 clones, just under 85% seen once. The sample comprised PBMCs or T cells enriched from blood (not recorded which). The source is a middle-aged woman who had recovered from COVID-19. The V gene is TRBV6-2 or TRBV6-3, the J gene TRBJ2-7; TRBD2 might be the D (5 bases). CDR3 DNA sequence: TGTGCCAGCAGTTACTCTCGGGGTCACGAGCAGTACTTC. Amino acids: CASSYSRGHEQYF.